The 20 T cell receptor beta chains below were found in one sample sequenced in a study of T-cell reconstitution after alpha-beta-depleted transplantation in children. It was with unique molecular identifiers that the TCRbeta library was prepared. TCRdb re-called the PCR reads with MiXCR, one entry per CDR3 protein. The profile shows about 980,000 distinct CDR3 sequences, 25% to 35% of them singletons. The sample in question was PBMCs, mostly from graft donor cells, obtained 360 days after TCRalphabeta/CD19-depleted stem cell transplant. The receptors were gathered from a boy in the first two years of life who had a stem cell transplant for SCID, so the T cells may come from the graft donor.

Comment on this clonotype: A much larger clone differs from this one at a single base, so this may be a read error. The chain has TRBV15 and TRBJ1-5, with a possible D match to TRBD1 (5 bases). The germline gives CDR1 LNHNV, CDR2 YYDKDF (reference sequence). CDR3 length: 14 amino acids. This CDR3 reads CATNREKGTQPQHF. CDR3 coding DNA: TGTGCCACCAACAGAGAGAAAGGGACTCAGCCCCAGCATTTT. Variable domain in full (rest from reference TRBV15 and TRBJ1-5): DAMVIQNPRYQVTQFGKPVTLSCSQTLNHNVMYWYQQKSSQAPKLLFHYYDKDFNNEADTPDNFQSRRPNTSFCFLDIRSPGLGDTAMYLCATNREKGTQPQHFGDGTRLSIL.

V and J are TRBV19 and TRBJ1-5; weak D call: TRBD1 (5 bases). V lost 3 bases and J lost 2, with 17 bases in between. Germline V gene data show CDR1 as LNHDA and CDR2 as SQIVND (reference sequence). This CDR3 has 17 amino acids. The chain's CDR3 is CASSMGTNRGGNQPQHF. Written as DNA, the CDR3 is TGTGCCAGTAGTATGGGGACGAACCGAGGAGGCAATCAGCCCCAGCATTTT.

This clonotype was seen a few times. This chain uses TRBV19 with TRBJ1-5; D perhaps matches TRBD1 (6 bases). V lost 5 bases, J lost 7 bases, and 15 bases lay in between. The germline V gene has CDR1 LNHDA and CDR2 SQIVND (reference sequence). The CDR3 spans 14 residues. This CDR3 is CASSADSPNQPQHF. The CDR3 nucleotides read TGTGCCAGTAGTGCGGACAGCCCCAACCAGCCCCAGCATTTT.

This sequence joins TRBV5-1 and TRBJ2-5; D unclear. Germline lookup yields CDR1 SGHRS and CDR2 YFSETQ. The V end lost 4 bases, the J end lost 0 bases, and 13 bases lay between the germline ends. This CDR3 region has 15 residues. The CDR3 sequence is CASSVTGLHQETQYF. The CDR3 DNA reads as TGCGCCAGCAGCGTAACCGGGCTCCACCAAGAGACCCAGTACTTC.

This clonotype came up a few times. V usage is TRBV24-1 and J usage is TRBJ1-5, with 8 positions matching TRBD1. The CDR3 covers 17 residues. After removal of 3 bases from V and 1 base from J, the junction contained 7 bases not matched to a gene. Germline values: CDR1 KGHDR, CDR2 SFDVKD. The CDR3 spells CATSDVVDRGSNQPQHF. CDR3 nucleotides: TGTGCCACCAGTGATGTGGTTGACAGGGGAAGCAATCAGCCCCAGCATTTT.

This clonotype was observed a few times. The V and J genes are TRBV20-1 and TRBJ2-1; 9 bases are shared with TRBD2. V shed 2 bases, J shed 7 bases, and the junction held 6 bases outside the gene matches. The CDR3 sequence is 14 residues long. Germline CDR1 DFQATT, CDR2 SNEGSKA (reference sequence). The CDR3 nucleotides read TGCAGTGCTAGACTGCGGGGGGGCCCAAATGAGCAGTTCTTC. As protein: CSARLRGGPNEQFF.

The CDR3 bases are TGTGCCAGCGCACGGACAGATAGGGGACCGCATGAGCAGTTCTTC. Translation: CASARTDRGPHEQFF. The chain joins TRBV27 to TRBJ2-1; tentative D call: TRBD1 (6 bases). Trimming pared 8 bases from V and 8 bases from J, leaving 22 bases between. Germline V gives CDR1 MNHEY, CDR2 SMNVEV (reference sequence). The CDR3 covers 15 residues.

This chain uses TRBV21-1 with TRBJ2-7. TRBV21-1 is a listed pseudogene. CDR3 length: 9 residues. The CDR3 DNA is TGTGCCAGCACCTACGAGCAGTACTTC. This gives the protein CASTYEQYF.

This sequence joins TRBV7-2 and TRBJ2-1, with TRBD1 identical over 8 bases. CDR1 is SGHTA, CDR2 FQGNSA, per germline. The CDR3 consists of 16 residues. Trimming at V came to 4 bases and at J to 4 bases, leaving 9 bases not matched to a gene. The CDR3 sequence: CASSSKRTGIYNEQFF. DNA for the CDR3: TGTGCCAGCAGCTCAAAGCGGACAGGGATATACAATGAGCAGTTCTTC.

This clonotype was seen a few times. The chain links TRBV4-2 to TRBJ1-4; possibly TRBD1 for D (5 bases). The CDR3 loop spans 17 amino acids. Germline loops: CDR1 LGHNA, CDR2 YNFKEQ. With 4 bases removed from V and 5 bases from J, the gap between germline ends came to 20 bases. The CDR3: CASSPTWGELGNEKLFF. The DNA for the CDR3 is TGTGCCAGCAGCCCGACATGGGGGGAATTGGGGAATGAAAAACTGTTTTTT.

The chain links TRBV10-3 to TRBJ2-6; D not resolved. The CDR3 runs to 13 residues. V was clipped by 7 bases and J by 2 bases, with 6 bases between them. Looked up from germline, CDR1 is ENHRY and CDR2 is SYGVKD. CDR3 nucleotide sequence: TGTGCCATCACCTCCCCTGGGGCCAACGTCCTGACTTTC. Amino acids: CAITSPGANVLTF.

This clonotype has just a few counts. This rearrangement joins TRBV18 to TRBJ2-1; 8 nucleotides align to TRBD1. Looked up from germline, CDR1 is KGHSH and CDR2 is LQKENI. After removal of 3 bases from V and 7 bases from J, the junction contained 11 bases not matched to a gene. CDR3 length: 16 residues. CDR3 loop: CASSPYTGRGQNEQFF. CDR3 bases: TGTGCCAGCTCACCCTATACGGGCAGGGGGCAAAATGAGCAGTTCTTC.

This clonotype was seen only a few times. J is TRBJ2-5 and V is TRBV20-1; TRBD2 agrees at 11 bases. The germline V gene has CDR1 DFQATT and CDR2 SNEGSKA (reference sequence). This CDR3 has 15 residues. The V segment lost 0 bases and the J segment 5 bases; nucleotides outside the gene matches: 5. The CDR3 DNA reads TGCAGTGCTAGAGACCTAACTAGCGGGGGCGAGACCCAGTACTTC. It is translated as CSARDLTSGGETQYF.

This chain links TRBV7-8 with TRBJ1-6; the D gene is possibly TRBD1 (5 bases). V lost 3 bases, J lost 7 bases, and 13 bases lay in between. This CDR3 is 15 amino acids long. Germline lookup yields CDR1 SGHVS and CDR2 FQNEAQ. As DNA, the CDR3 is TGTGCCAGCAGCTTCGCGGACACGAGAAATTCACCCCTCCACTTT. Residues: CASSFADTRNSPLHF.

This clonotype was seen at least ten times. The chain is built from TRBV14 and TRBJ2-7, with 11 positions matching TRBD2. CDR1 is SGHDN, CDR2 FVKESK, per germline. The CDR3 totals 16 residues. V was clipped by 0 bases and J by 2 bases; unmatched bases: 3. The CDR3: CASSQELAGDPYEQYF. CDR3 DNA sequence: TGTGCCAGCAGCCAAGAACTAGCGGGGGACCCCTACGAGCAGTACTTC.

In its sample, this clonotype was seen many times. CDR3 region: CSASPGHLQETQYF. The CDR3 bases are TGCAGTGCTTCTCCGGGACACCTTCAAGAGACCCAGTACTTC. The chain joins TRBV20-1 to TRBJ2-5, with a possible D match to TRBD1 (6 bases). CDR3 length: 14 residues. V lost 5 bases to trimming and J lost 2 bases, with 15 bases between them. Germline V lookup: CDR1 DFQATT, CDR2 SNEGSKA (reference sequence).

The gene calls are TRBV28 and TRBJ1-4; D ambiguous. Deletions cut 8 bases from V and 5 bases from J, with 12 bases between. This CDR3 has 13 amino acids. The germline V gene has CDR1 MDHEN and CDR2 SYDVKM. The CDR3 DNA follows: TGTGCCAGCGGTTACGGCGTAAATGAAAAACTGTTTTTT. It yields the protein CASGYGVNEKLFF.

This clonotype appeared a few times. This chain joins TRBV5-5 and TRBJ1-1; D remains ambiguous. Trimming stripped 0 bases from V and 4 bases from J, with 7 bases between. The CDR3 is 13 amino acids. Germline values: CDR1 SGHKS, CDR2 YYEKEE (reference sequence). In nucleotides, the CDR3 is TGTGCCAGCAGCTTGGTGACAATCACTGAAGCTTTCTTT. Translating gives CASSLVTITEAFF.

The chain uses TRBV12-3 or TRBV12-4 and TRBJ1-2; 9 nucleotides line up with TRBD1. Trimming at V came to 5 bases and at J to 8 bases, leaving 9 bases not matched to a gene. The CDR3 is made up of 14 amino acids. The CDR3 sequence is CASSVPGQGRGYTF. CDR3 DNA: TGTGCCAGCAGTGTGCCGGGACAGGGTAGGGGCTACACCTTC.

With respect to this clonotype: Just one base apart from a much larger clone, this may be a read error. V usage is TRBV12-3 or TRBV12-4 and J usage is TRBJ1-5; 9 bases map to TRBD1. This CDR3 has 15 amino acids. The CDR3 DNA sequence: TGTACCAGCAGTTTAAGGGACAGGGGCAATCAGCCCCAGCATTTT. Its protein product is CTSSLRDRGNQPQHF.